Below, 5 T cell receptor beta chains from the same sample are listed, as sequenced in a study of beta chain features in type 1 diabetes. The sequenced template was cDNA made from the entire isolated RNA. Produced via immunoSEQ multiplex PCR; TCRdb's table is partial and in-frame only. This sample carries about 130,000 clones, roughly a tenth of them seen once, and the ten largest clones take about 0.66%. The material sequenced was central memory CD4+ T cells from blood. The receptor set was obtained from a man between 18 and 29 years old in good health.

This rearrangement joins TRBV5-6 to TRBJ1-5; D is possibly TRBD1 (6 bases). Trimming pared 5 bases from V and 9 bases from J, leaving 12 bases between. The CDR3 runs 12 residues. Germline V gene data show CDR1 as SGHDT and CDR2 as YYEEEE. The CDR3 loop is CASSQQGRPQHF. The DNA for the CDR3 is TGTGCCAGCAGTCAACAGGGTCGGCCCCAGCATTTT.

The V and J genes are TRBV4-1 and TRBJ1-2; TRBD1 agrees at 7 bases. This CDR3 has 17 residues. In germline, CDR1 is MGHRA, CDR2 YSYEKL. After removal of 1 base from V and 6 bases from J, the junction contained 14 bases not matched to a gene. The CDR3 sequence: CASSQGPSTGRVDGYTF. As DNA, the CDR3 is TGCGCCAGCAGCCAAGGACCCTCGACAGGGAGAGTAGATGGCTACACCTTC.

The V and J genes are TRBV19 and TRBJ1-5; possibly TRBD1 for D (5 bases). The CDR3 is made up of 13 amino acids. The germline V gene has CDR1 LNHDA and CDR2 SQIVND (reference sequence). Trimming left V 7 bases short and J 4 bases short, with 11 bases between. DNA of the CDR3: TGTGCCAGTATGCGGGGGGAGAATCAGCCCCAGCATTTT. This translates into CASMRGENQPQHF. The complete variable domain, with remaining parts taken from reference TRBV19 and TRBJ1-5, reads DGGITQSPKYLFRKEGQNVTLSCEQNLNHDAMYWYRQDPGQGLRLIYYSQIVNDFQKGDIAEGYSVSREKKESFPLTVTSAQKNPTAFYLCASMRGENQPQHFGDGTRLSIL.

This clone was picked up a small number of times. The chain recombines TRBV14 with TRBJ1-2; D perhaps matches TRBD1 (6 bases). Germline lookup yields CDR1 SGHDN and CDR2 FVKESK. V was trimmed by 2 bases and J by 8 bases, leaving 15 bases between them. CDR3 length: 14 residues. In DNA form, the CDR3 reads TGTGCCAGCAGCCAACTTGGCGGGGGCCGGGGCTACACCTTC. Amino acids: CASSQLGGGRGYTF.

V is TRBV6-1 and J is TRBJ2-5, with 12 bases that match TRBD2. J was trimmed by 4 bases and V by 8 bases; bases with no gene match: 5. The CDR3 loop spans 14 amino acids. Germline assignment: CDR1 MNHNS and CDR2 SASEGT. The CDR3: CASDLAGGPETQYF. The CDR3 DNA sequence: TGTGCCAGCGACCTAGCGGGGGGGCCAGAGACCCAGTACTTC.